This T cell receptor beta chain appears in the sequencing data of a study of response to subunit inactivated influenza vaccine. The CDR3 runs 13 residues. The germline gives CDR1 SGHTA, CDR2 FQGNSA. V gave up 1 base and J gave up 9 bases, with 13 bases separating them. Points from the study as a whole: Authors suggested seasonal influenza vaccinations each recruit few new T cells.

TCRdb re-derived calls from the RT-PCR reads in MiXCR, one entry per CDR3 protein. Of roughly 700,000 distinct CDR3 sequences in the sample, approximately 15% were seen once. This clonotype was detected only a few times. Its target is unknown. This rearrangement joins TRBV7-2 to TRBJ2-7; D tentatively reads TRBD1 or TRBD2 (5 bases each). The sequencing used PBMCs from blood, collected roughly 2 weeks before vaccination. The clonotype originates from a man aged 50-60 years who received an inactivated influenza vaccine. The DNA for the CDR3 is TGTGCCAGCAGCTTAGAGGGGTACCGGGGGCAGTACTTC. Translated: CASSLEGYRGQYF.